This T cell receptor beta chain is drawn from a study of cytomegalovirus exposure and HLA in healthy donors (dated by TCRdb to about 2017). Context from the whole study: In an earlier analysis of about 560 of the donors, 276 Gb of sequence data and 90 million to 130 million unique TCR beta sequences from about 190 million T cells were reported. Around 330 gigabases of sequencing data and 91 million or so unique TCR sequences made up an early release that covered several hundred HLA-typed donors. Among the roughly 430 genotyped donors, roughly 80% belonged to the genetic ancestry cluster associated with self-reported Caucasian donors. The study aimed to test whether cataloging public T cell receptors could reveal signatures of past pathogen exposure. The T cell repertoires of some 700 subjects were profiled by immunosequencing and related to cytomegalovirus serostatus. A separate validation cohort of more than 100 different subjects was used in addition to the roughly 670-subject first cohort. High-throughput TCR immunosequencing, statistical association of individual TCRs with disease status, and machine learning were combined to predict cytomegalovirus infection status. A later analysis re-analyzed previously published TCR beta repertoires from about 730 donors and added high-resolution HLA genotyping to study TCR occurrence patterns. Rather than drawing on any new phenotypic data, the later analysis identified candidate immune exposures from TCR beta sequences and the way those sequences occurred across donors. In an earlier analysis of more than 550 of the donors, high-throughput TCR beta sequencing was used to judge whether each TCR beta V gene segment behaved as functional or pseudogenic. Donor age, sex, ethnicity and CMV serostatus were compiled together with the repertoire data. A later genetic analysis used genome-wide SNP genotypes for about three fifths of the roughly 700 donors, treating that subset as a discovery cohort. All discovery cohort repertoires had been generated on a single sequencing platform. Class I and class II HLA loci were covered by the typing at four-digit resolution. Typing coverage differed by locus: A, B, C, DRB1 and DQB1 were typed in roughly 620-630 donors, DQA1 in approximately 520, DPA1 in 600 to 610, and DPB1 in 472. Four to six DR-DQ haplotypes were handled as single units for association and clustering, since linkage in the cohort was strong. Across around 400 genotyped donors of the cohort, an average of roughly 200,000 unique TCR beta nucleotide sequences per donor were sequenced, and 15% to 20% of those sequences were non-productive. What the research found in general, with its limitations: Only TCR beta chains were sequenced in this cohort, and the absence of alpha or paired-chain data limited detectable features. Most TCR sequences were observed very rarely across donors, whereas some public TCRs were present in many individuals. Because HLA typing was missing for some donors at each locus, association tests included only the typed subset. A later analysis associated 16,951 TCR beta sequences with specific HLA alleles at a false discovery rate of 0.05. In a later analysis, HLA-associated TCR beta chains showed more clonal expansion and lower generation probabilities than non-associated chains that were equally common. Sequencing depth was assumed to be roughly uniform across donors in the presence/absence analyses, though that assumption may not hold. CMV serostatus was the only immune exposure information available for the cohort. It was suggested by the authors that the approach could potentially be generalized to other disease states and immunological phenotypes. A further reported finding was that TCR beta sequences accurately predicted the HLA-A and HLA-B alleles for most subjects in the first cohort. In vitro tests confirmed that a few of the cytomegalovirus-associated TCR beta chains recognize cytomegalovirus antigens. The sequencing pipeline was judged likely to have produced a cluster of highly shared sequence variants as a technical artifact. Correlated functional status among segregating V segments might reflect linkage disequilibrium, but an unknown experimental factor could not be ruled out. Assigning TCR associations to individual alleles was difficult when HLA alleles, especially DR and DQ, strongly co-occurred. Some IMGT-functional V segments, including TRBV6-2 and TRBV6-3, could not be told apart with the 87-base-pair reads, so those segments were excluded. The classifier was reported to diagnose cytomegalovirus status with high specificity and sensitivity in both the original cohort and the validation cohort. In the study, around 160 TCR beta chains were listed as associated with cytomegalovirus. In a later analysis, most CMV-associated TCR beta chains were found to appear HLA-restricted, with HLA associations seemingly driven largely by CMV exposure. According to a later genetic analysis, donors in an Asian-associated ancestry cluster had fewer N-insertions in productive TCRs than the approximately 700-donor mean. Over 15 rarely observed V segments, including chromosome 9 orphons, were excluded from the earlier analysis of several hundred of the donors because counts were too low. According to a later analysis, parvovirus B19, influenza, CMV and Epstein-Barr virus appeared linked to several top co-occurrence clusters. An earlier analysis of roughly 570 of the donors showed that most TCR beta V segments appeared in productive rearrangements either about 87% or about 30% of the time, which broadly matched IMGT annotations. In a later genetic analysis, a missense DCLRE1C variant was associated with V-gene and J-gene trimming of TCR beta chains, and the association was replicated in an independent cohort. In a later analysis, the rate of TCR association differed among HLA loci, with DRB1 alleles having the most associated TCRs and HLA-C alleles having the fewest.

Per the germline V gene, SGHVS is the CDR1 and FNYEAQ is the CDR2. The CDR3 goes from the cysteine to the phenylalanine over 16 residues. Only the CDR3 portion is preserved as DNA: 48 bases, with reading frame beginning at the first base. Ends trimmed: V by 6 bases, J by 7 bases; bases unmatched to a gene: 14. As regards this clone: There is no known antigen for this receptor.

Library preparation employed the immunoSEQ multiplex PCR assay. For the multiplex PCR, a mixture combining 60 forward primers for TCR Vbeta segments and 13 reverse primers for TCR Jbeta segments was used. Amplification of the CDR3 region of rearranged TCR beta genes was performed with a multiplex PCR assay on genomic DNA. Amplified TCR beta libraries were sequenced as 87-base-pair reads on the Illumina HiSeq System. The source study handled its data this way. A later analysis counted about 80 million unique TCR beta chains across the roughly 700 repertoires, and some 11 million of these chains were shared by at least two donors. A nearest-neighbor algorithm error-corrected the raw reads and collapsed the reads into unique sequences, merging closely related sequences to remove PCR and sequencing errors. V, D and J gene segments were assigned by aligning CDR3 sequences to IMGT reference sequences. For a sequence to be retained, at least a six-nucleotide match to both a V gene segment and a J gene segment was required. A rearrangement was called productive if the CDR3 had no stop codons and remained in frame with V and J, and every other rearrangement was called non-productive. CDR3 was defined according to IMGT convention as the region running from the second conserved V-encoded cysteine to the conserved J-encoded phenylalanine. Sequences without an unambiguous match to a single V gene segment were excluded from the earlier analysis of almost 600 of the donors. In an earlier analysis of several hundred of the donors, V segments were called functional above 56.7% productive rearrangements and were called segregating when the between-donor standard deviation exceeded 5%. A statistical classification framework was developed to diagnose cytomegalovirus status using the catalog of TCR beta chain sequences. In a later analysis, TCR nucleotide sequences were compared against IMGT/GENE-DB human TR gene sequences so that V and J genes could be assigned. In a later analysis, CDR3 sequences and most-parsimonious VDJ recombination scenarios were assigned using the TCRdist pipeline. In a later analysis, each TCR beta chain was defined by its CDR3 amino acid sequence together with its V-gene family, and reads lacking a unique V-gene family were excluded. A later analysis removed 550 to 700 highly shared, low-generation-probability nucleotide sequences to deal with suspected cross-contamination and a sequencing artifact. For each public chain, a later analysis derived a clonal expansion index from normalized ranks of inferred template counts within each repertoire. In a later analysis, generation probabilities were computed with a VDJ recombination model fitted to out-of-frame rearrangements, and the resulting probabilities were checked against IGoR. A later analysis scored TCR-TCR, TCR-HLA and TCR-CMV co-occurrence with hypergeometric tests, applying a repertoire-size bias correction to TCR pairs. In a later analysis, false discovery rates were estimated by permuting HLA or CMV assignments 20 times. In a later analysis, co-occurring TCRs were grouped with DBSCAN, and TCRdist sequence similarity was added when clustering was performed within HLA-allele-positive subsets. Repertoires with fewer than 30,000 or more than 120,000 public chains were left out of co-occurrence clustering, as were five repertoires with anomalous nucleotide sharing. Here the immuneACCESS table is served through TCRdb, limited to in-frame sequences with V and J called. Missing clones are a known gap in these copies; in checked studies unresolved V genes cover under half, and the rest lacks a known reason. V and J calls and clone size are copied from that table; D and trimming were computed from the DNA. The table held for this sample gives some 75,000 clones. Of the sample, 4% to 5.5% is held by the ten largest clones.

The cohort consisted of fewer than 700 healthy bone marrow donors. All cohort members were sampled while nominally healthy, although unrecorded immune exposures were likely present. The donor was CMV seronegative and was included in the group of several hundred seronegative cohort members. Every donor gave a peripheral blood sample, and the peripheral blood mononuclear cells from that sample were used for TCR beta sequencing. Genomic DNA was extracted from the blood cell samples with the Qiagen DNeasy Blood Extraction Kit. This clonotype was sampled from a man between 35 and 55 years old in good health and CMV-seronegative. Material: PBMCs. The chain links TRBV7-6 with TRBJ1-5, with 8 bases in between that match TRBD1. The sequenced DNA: TGTGCCAGCAGTCCCAGGGGGCGCGTCTGGGCCCAGCCCCAGCATTTT. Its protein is CASSPRGRVWAQPQHF. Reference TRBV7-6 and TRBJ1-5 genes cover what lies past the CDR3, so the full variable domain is GAGVSQSPRYKVTKRGQDVALRCDPISGHVSLYWYRQALGQGPEFLTYFNYEAQQDKSGLPNDRFSAERPEGSISTLTIQRTEQRDSAMYRCASSPRGRVWAQPQHFGDGTRLSIL.